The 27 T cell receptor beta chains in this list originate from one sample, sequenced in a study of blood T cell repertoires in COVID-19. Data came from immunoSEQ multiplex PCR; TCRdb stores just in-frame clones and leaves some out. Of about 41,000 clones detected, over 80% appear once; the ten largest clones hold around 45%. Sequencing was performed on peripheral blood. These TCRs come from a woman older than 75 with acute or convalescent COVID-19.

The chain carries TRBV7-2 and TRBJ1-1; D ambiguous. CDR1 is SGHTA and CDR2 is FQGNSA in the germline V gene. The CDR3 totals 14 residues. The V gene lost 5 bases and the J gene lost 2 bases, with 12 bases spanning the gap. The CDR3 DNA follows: TGTGCCAGCAGCCCCCGGGCGGGCAACACTGAAGCTTTCTTT. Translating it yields CASSPRAGNTEAFF.

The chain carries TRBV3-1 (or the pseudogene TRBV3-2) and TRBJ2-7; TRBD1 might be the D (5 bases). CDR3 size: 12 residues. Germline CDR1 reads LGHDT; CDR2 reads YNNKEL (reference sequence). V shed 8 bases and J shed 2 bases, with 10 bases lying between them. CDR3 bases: TGTGCCAGCCAGCAGGGCCCCTACGAGCAGTACTTC. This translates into CASQQGPYEQYF.

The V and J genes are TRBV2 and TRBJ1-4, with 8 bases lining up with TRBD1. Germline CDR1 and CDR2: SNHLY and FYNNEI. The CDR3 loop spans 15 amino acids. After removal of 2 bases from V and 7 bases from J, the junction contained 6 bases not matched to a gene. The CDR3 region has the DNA TGTGCCAGCAGTGAAAGGACAGGGCCTAGTGAAAAACTGTTTTTT. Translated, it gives CASSERTGPSEKLFF.

CDR3 sequence reads: CASSIWGGTGELFF. The CDR3 nucleotides are TGTGCCAGCAGCATCTGGGGAGGTACCGGGGAGCTGTTTTTT. The chain employs TRBV5-6 and TRBJ2-2, with D maybe TRBD2 (6 bases). The V and J ends lost 4 bases and 5 bases respectively, with 12 bases between them. CDR3 length: 14 amino acids. The V gene's germline CDR1 is SGHDT and CDR2 YYEEEE.

The CDR3 DNA reads as TGTGCCAGCAGCTTAGTCGGACAGGGGCTGGGAAGCACCGGGGAGCTGTTTTTT. Translated: CASSLVGQGLGSTGELFF. The rearrangement links TRBV7-8 to TRBJ2-2; 9 bases agree with TRBD1. Trimming cost V 1 base and J 4 bases; bases outside gene matches: 10. Germline V gives CDR1 SGHVS, CDR2 FQNEAQ. The CDR3 contains 18 residues.

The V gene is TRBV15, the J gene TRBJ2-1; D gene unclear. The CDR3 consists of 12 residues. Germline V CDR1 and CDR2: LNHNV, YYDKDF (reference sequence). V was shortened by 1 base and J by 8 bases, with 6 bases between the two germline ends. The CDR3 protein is CATSRGSYEQFF. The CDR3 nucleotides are TGTGCCACCAGCAGAGGCAGTTATGAGCAGTTCTTC.

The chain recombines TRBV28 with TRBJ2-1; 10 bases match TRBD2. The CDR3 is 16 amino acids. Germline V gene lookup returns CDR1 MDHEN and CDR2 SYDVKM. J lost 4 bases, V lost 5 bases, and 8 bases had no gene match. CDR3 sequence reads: CASSSPKAGGYNEQFF. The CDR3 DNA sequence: TGTGCCAGCAGTAGCCCAAAAGCGGGGGGGTACAATGAGCAGTTCTTC.

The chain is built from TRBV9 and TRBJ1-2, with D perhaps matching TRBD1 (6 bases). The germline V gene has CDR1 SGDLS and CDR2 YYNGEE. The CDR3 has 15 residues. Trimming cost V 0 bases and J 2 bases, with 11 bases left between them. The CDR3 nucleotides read TGTGCCAGCAGCGTAGCTAGGGACACCAACTATGGCTACACCTTC. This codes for CASSVARDTNYGYTF.

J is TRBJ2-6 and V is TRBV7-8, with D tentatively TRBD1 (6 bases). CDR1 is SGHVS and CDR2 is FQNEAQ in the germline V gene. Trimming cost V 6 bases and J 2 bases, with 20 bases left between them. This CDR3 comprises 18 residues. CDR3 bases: TGTGCCAGCAGTTCTCCGGGACAACTGGCGGCTGGGGCCAACGTCCTGACTTTC. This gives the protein CASSSPGQLAAGANVLTF.

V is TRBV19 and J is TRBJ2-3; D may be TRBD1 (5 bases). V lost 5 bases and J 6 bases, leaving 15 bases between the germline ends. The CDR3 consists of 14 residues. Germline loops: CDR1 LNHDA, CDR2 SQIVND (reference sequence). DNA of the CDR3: TGTGCCAGTAGTGTCGGCAGGGCGACGGATACGCAGTATTTT. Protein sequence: CASSVGRATDTQYF.

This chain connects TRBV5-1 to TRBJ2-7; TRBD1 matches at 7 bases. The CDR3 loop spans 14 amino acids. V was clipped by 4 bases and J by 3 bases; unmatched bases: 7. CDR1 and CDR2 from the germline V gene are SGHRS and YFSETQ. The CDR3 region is CASSLRDSRYEQYF. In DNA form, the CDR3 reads TGCGCCAGCAGCCTAAGGGACAGCCGCTACGAGCAGTACTTC.

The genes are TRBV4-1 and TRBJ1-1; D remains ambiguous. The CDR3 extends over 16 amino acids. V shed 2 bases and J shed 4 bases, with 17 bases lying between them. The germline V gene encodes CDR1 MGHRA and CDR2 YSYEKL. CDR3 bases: TGCGCCAGCAGCCAACCCGACCCGACTTCCTTCACTGAAGCTTTCTTT. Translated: CASSQPDPTSFTEAFF.

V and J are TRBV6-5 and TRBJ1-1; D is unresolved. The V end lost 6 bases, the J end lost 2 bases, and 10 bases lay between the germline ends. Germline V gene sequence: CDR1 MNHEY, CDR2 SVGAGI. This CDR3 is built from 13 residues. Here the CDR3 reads CASRHEVNTEAFF. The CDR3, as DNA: TGTGCCAGCAGGCATGAGGTCAACACTGAAGCTTTCTTT.

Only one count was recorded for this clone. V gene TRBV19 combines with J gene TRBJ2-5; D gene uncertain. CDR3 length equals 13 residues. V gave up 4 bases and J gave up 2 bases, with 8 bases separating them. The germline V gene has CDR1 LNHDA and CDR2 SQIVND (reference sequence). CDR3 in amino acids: CASSSFRQETQYF. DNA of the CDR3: TGTGCCAGTAGTAGTTTCAGACAAGAGACCCAGTACTTC. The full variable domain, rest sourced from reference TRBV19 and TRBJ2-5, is DGGITQSPKYLFRKEGQNVTLSCEQNLNHDAMYWYRQDPGQGLRLIYYSQIVNDFQKGDIAEGYSVSREKKESFPLTVTSAQKNPTAFYLCASSSFRQETQYFGPGTRLLVL.

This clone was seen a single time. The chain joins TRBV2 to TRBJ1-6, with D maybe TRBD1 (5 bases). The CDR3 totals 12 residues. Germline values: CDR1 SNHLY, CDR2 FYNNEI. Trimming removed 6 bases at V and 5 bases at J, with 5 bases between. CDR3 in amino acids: CASRGDNSPLHF. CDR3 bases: TGTGCCAGCAGAGGGGATAATTCACCCCTCCACTTT.

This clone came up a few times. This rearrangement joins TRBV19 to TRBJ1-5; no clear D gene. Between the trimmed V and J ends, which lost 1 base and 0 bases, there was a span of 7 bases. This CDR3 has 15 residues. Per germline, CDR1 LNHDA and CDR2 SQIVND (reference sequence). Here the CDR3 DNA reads TGTGCCAGTAGTATAGGGCTCAGTAGCAATCAGCCCCAGCATTTT. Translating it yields CASSIGLSSNQPQHF.

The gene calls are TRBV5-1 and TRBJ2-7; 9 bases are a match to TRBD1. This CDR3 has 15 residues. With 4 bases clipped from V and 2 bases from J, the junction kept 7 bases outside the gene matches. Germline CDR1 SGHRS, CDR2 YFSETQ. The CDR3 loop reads CASSLGGTGTYEQYF. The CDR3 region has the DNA TGCGCCAGCAGCCTCGGCGGGACAGGGACCTACGAGCAGTACTTC.

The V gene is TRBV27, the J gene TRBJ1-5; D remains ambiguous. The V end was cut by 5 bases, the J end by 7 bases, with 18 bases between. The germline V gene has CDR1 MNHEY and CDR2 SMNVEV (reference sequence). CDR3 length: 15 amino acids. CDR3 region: CASSLTFSELQPQHF. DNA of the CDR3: TGTGCCAGCAGTCTGACCTTCTCGGAGTTGCAGCCCCAGCATTTT.

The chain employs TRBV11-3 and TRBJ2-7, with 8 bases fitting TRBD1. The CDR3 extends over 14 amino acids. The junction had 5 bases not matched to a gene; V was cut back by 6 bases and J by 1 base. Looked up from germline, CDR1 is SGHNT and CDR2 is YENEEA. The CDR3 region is CASRPWTGSYEQYF. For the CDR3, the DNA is TGTGCCAGCAGGCCTTGGACAGGGTCCTACGAGCAGTACTTC. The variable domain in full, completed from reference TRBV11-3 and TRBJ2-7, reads EAGVVQSPRYKIIEKKQPVAFWCNPISGHNTLYWYLQNLGQGPELLIRYENEEAVDDSQLPKDRFSAERLKGVDSTLKIQPAELGDSAVYLCASRPWTGSYEQYFGPGTRLTVT.

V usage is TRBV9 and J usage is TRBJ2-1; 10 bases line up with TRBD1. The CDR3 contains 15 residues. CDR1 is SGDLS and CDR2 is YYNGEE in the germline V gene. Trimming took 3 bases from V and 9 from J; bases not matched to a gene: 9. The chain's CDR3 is CASSAGTGEGAEQFF. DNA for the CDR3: TGTGCCAGCAGCGCCGGGACAGGGGAAGGGGCTGAGCAGTTCTTC.

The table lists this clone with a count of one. The CDR3 loop is CASSIAADSGANVLTF. CDR3 coding DNA: TGTGCCAGTAGTATAGCGGCGGACTCTGGGGCCAACGTCCTGACTTTC. V gene TRBV19 combines with J gene TRBJ2-6; D gene ambiguous. V lost 1 base and J 0 bases, leaving 7 bases between the germline ends. Germline V gives CDR1 LNHDA, CDR2 SQIVND (reference sequence). The CDR3 covers 16 residues.

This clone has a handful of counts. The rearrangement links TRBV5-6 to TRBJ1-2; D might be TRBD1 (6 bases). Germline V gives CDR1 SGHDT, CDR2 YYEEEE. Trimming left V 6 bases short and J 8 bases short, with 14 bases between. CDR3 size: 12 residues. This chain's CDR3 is CASNRQDLGYTF. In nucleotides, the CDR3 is TGTGCCAGCAACCGACAGGACCTGGGCTACACCTTC.

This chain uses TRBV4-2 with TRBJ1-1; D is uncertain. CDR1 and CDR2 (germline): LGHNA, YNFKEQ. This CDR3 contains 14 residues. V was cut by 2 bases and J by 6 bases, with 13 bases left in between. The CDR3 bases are TGTGCCAGCAGCCAAAGCTTATTCCGGGCTGAAGCTTTCTTT. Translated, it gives CASSQSLFRAEAFF.

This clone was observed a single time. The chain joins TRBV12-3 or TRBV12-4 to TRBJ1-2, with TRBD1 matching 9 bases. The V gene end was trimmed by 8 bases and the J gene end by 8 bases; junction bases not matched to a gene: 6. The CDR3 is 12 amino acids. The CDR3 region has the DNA TGTGCCAGCTCACAGGGGGCACGAGGCTACACCTTC. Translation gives CASSQGARGYTF.

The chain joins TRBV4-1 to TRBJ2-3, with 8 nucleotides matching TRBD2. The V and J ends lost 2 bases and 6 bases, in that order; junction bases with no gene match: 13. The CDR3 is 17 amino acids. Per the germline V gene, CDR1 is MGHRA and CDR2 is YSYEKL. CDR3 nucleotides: TGCGCCAGCAGCCAACAACTAGCGGCCCCGAATGTGGATACGCAGTATTTT. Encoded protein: CASSQQLAAPNVDTQYF.

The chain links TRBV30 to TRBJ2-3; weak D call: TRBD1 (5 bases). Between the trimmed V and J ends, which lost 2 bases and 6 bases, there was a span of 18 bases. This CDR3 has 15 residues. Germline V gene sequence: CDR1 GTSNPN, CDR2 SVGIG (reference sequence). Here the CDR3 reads CAWSISLQVADTQYF. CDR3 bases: TGTGCCTGGAGTATATCATTACAGGTTGCGGATACGCAGTATTTT.

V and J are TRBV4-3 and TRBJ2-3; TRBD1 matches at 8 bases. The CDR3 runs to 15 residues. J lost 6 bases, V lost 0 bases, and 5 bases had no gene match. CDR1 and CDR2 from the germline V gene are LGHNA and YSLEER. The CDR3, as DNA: TGCGCCAGCAGCCAAGATTCTCACAGGGGGGATACGCAGTATTTT. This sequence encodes CASSQDSHRGDTQYF.